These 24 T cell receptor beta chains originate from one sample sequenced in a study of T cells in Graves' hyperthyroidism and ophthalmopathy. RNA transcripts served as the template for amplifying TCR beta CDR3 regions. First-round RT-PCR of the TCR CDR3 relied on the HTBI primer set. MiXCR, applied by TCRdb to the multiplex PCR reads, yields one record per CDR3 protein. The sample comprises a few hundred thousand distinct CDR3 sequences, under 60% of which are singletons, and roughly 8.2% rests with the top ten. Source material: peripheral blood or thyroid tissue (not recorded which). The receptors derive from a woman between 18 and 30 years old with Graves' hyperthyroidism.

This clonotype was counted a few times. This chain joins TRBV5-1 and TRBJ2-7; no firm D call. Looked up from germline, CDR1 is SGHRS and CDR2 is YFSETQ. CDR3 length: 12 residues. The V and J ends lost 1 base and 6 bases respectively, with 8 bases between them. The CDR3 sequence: CASSLPPREQYF. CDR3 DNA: TGCGCCAGCAGCTTGCCACCCCGCGAGCAGTACTTC.

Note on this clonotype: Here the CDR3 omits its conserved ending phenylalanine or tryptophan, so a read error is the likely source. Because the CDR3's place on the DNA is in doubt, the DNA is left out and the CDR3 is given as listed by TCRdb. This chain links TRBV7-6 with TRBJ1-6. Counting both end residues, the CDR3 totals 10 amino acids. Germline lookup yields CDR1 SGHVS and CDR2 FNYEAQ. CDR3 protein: CASSITGRNY.

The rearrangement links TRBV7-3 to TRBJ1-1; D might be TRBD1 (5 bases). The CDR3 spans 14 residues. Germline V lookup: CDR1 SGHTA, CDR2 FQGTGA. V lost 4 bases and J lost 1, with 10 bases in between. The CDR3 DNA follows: TGTGCCAGCAGCTGGAGGGACGGGAACACTGAAGCTTTCTTT. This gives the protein CASSWRDGNTEAFF. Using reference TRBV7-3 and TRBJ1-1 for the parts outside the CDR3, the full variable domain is GAGVSQTPSNKVTEKGKYVELRCDPISGHTALYWYRQSLGQGPEFLIYFQGTGAADDSGLPNDRFFAVRPEGSVSTLKIQRTERGDSAVYLCASSWRDGNTEAFFGQGTRLTVV.

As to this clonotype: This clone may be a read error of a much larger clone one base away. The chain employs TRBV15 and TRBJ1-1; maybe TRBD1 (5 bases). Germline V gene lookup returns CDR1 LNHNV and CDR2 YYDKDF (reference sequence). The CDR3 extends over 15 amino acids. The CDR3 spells CTTSNRGTANTEAFF. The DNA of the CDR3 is TGTACCACCAGCAACCGGGGGACGGCGAACACTGAAGCTTTCTTT.

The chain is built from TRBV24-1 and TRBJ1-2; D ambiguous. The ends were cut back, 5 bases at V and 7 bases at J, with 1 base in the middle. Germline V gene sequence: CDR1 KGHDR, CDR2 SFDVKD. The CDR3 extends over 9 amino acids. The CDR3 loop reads CATSVGYTF. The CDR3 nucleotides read TGTGCCACCAGTGTTGGCTACACCTTC.

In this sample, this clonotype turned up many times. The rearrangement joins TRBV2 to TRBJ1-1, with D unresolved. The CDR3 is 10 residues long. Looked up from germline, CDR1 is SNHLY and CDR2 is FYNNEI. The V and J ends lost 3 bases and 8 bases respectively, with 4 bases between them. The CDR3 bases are TGTGCCAGCAGTGACCAGGAAGCTTTCTTT. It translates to CASSDQEAFF.

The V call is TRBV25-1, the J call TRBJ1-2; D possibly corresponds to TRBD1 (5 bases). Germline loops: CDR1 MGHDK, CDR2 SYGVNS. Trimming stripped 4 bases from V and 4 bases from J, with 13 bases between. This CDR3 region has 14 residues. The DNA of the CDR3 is TGTGCCAGCAGTGCTAGAGCGGACACCTATGGCTACACCTTC. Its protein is CASSARADTYGYTF.

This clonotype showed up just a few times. The CDR3 reads CASSWTGIEGNTIYF. CDR3 nucleotides: TGTGCCAGCAGCTGGACAGGGATTGAGGGAAACACCATATATTTT. V and J are TRBV7-9 and TRBJ1-3; TRBD1 matches at 8 bases. The V segment lost 4 bases and the J segment 4 bases; nucleotides outside the gene matches: 6. The CDR3 is 15 residues long. Germline CDR1 and CDR2: SEHNR and FQNEAQ (reference sequence). Full variable domain (outside the CDR3, taken from reference TRBV7-9 and TRBJ1-3): DTGVSQNPRHKITKRGQNVTFRCDPISEHNRLYWYRQTLGQGPEFLTYFQNEAQLEKSRLLSDRFSAERPKGSFSTLEIQRTEQGDSAMYLCASSWTGIEGNTIYFGEGSWLTVV.

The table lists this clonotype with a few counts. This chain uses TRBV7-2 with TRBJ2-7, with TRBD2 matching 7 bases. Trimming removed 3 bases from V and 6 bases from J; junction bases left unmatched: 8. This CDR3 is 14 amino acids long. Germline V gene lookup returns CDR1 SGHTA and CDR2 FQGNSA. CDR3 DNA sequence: TGTGCCAGCAGCTTCCGAGGGAGGGCTGCCGAGCAGTACTTC. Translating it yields CASSFRGRAAEQYF. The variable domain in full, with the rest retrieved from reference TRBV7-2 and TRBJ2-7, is GAGVSQSPSNKVTEKGKDVELRCDPISGHTALYWYRQSLGQGLEFLIYFQGNSAPDKSGLPSDRFSAERTGGSVSTLTIQRTQQEDSAVYLCASSFRGRAAEQYFGPGTRLTVT.

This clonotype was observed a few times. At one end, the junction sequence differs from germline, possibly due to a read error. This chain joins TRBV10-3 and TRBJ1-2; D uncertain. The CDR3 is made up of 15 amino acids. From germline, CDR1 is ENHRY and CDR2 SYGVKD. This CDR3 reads CASSYLGSPNYGYTF. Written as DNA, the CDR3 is TGTGCCAGCAGTTATTTGGGATCGCCCAACTATGGCTACACCTTC.

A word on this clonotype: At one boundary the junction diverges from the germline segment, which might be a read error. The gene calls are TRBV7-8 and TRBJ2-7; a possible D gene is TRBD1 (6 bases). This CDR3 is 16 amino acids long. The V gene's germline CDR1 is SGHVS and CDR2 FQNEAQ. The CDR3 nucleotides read TGCGCCAGCAGCCCCGGTTGGACAGCCTATGGCTACGAGCAGTACTTC. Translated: CASSPGWTAYGYEQYF.

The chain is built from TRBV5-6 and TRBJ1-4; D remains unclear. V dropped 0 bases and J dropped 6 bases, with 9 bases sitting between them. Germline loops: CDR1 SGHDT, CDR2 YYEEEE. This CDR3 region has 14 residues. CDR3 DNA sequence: TGTGCCAGCAGCTTGGGAGAGGTCGATGAAAAACTGTTTTTT. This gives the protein CASSLGEVDEKLFF. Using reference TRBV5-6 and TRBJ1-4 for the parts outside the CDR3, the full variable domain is DAGVTQSPTHLIKTRGQQVTLRCSPKSGHDTVSWYQQALGQGPQFIFQYYEEEERQRGNFPDRFSGHQFPNYSSELNVNALLLGDSALYLCASSLGEVDEKLFFGSGTQLSVL.

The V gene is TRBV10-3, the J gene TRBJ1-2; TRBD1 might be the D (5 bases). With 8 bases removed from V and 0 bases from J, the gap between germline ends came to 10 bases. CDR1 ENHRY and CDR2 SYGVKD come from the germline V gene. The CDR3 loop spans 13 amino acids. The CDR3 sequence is CAIGGPTNYGYTF. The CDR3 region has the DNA TGTGCCATCGGGGGACCGACTAACTATGGCTACACCTTC.

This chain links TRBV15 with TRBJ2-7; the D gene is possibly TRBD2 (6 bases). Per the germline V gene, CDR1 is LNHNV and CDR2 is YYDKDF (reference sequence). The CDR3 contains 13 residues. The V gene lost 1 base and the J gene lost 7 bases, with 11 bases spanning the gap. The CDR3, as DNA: TGTGCCACCAGCAGAGCCCCGGGGGTTGAGCAGTACTTC. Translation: CATSRAPGVEQYF. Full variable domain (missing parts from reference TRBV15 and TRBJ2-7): DAMVIQNPRYQVTQFGKPVTLSCSQTLNHNVMYWYQQKSSQAPKLLFHYYDKDFNNEADTPDNFQSRRPNTSFCFLDIRSPGLGDTAMYLCATSRAPGVEQYFGPGTRLTVT.

DNA of the CDR3: TGCGCCAGCAGCCCAATACAGGGGACTAACTATGGCTACACCTTC. This sequence encodes CASSPIQGTNYGYTF. V usage is TRBV5-1 and J usage is TRBJ1-2; 7 nucleotides match TRBD1. The germline gives CDR1 SGHRS, CDR2 YFSETQ. This CDR3 has 15 residues. The V gene end was trimmed by 4 bases and the J gene end by 0 bases; junction bases not matched to a gene: 6.

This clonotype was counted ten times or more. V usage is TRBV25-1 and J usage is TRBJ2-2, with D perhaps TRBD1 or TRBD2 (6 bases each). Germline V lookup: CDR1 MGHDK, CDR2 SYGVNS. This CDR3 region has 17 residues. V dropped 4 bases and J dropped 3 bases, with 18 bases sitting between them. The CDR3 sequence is CASSGRPRGLHTGELFF. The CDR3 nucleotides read TGTGCCAGCAGTGGCCGCCCTCGGGGGCTCCACACCGGGGAGCTGTTTTTT.

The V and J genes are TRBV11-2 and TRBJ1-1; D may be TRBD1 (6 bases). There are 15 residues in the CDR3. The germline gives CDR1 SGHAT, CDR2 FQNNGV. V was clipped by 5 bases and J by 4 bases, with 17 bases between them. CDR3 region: CASSQLLRGRTEAFF. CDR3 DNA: TGTGCCAGCAGCCAACTTCTCAGGGGCCGCACTGAAGCTTTCTTT.

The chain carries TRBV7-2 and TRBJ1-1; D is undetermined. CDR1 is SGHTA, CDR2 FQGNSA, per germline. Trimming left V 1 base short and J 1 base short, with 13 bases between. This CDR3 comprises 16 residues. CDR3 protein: CASSLGGGRTNTEAFF. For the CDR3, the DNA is TGTGCCAGCAGCTTAGGAGGAGGGAGAACGAACACTGAAGCTTTCTTT.

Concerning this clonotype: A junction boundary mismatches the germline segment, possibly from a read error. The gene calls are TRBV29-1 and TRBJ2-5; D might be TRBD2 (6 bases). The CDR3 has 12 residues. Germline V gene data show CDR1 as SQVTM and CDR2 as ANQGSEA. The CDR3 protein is CSGDAGLETQYF. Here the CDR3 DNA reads TGCAGCGGTGATGCGGGGCTGGAGACCCAATACTTC.

The DNA of the CDR3 is TGTGCCAGCGGCAAGGGACCGTCCTACGAGCAGTACTTC. Its translation is CASGKGPSYEQYF. The chain is built from TRBV7-2 and TRBJ2-7; either TRBD1 or TRBD2 may fit D (5 bases each). The CDR3 has 13 amino acids. CDR1 is SGHTA and CDR2 is FQGNSA in the germline V gene. The V and J ends lost 8 bases and 1 base respectively, with 12 bases between them. Together with reference TRBV7-2 and TRBJ2-7, the CDR3 gives the full variable domain: GAGVSQSPSNKVTEKGKDVELRCDPISGHTALYWYRQSLGQGLEFLIYFQGNSAPDKSGLPSDRFSAERTGGSVSTLTIQRTQQEDSAVYLCASGKGPSYEQYFGPGTRLTVT.

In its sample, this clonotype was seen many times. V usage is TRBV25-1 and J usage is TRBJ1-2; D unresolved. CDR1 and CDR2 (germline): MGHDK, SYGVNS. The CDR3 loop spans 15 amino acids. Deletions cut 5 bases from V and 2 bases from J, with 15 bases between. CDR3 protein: CASSTVRVENYGYTF. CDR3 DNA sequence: TGTGCCAGCAGTACGGTCAGAGTAGAGAACTATGGCTACACCTTC.

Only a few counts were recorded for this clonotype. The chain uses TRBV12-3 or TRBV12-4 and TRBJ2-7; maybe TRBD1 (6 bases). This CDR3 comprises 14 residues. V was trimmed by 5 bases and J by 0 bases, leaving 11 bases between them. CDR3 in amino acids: CASSLPGASYEQYF. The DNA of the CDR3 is TGTGCCAGCAGTCTTCCAGGGGCCTCCTACGAGCAGTACTTC.

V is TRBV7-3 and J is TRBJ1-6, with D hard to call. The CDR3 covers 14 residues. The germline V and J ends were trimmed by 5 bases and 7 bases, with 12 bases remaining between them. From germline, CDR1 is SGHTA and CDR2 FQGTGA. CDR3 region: CASSIDGQNSPLHF. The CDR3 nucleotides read TGTGCCAGCAGCATTGACGGCCAAAATTCACCCCTCCACTTT.

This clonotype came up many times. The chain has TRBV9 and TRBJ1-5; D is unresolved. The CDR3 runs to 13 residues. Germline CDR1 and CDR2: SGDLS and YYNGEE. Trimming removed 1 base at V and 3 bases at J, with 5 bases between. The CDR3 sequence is CASSVTTNQPQHF. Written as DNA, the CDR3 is TGTGCCAGCAGCGTAACCACCAATCAGCCCCAGCATTTT.